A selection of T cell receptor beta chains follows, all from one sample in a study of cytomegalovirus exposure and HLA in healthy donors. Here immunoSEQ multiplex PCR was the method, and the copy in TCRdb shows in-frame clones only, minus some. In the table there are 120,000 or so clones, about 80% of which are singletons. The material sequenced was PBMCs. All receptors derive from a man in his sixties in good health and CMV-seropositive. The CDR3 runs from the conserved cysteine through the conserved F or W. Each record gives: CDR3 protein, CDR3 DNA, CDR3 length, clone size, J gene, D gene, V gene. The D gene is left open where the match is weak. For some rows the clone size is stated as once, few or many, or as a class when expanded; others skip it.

CASRVGTTTNEKLFF	TGTGCCAGCAGGGTCGGGACAACAACTAATGAAAAACTGTTTTTT	15	NA	TRBJ1-4	NA	TRBV6-6
CASSYGLGARDTEAFF	TGTGCCAGCAGTTACGGTCTAGGGGCTAGGGACACTGAAGCTTTCTTT	16	NA	TRBJ1-1	NA	TRBV6-5
CASSPTTVYNPPLHF	TGTGCCAGCAGTCCAACGACAGTATATAATCCACCCCTCCACTTT	15	NA	TRBJ1-6	NA	TRBV6-6
CASSLTGTEAFF	TGTGCCAGCAGCTTGACAGGGACTGAAGCTTTCTTT	12	NA	TRBJ1-1	NA	TRBV5-6
CASRMDRAYNEQFF	TGTGCCAGCAGGATGGACAGGGCCTACAATGAGCAGTTCTTC	14	NA	TRBJ2-1	TRBD1	TRBV27
CASSLVGSSNQPQHF	TGTGCCAGCAGCTTGGTTGGTAGTAGCAATCAGCCCCAGCATTTT	15	NA	TRBJ1-5	NA	TRBV5-6
CASSPRQGKDYEQYF	TGTGCCAGCAGCCCCCGACAGGGGAAGGACTACGAGCAGTACTTC	15	NA	TRBJ2-7	TRBD1	TRBV7-8
CASSERGSYEQYF	TGTGCCAGCAGTGAAAGAGGGTCCTACGAGCAGTACTTC	13	once	TRBJ2-7	NA	TRBV6-1
CASSLVQGNDEQYF	TGCGCCAGCAGCTTGGTACAGGGGAACGACGAGCAGTACTTC	14	NA	TRBJ2-7	TRBD1	TRBV5-1
CASSLVIRDNEQFF	TGTGCCAGCAGCTTAGTGATCCGGGACAATGAGCAGTTCTTC	14	NA	TRBJ2-1	NA	TRBV11-2
CASSLTGTSGDTQYF	TGTGCCAGCAGCTTAACCGGGACTAGCGGAGATACGCAGTATTTT	15	NA	TRBJ2-3	TRBD2	TRBV7-2
CTSSQDETSGKWARIYEQYF	TGCACCAGCAGCCAAGATGAGACTAGCGGGAAGTGGGCGCGGATCTACGAGCAGTACTTC	20	NA	TRBJ2-7	NA	TRBV1
CASSLAAGGSGANVLAF	TGCGCCAGCAGCTTGGCAGCGGGGGGCTCTGGGGCCAACGTCCTGGCTTTC	17	NA	TRBJ2-6	TRBD2	TRBV5-1
CASSYSEYDTEAFF	TGTGCCAGCAGTTACTCAGAGTACGACACTGAAGCTTTCTTT	14	NA	TRBJ1-1	NA	TRBV6-6
CASSNFRDRADTEAFF	TGTGCCAGCAGCAACTTCCGGGACAGGGCGGACACTGAAGCTTTCTTT	16	NA	TRBJ1-1	TRBD1	TRBV7-2
CASSLGPQHTGNVYEQYF	TGCGCCAGCAGCTTGGGTCCCCAGCATACAGGGAATGTATACGAGCAGTACTTC	18	NA	TRBJ2-7	NA	TRBV5-1
CASSPSKLAGGAPGELFF	TGTGCCAGCAGCCCCTCCAAACTAGCGGGAGGAGCTCCCGGGGAGCTGTTTTTT	18	NA	TRBJ2-2	TRBD2	TRBV7-9
CASSRTSGGRLGETQYF	TGTGCCAGCAGCCGAACTAGCGGGGGGCGCCTAGGGGAGACCCAGTACTTC	17	few	TRBJ2-5	TRBD2	TRBV9
CASSIWDSTYEQYF	TGTGCCAGCAGCATATGGGACAGCACCTACGAGCAGTACTTC	14	NA	TRBJ2-7	TRBD1	TRBV5-4
CASSQEAGGGQPQHF	TGCGCCAGCAGCCAAGAGGCGGGAGGGGGTCAGCCCCAGCATTTT	15	few	TRBJ1-5	NA	TRBV4-1
CASSQDWGGGTEAFF	TGTGCCAGCAGCCAAGATTGGGGAGGAGGCACTGAAGCTTTCTTT	15	NA	TRBJ1-1	NA	TRBV4-2
CASSYRELNYGYTF	TGCGCCAGCAGCTACAGGGAACTGAACTATGGCTACACCTTC	14	NA	TRBJ1-2	NA	TRBV5-1
CASSPSSTGELFF	TGTGCCAGCAGCCCCTCCAGCACCGGGGAGCTGTTTTTT	13	NA	TRBJ2-2	NA	TRBV7-3
CASSFPPPGERNTIYF	TGTGCCAGCAGTTTCCCCCCCCCTGGGGAGAGAAACACCATATATTTT	16	NA	TRBJ1-3	NA	TRBV28